The 10 T cell receptor beta chains reported below all come from one sample, sequenced in a study of blood T cell repertoires in COVID-19. Assay: immunoSEQ multiplex PCR; the TCRdb copy retains only in-frame clones and omits some. Of some 200,000 clones detected, 85% to 90% appear once; the ten largest clones hold 4.4%. The sample was peripheral blood. The receptor source for this set is a man over 45 with acute or convalescent COVID-19.

This chain links TRBV7-8 with TRBJ1-5; 10 bases agree with TRBD1. CDR1 and CDR2 from the germline V gene are SGHVS and FQNEAQ. CDR3 length equals 15 residues. After removal of 6 bases from V and 2 bases from J, the junction contained 4 bases not matched to a gene. The DNA for the CDR3 is TGTGCCAGCAGTTCCGGGACAGGGGGCAATCAGCCCCAGCATTTT. Translating gives CASSSGTGGNQPQHF.

The chain couples TRBV5-8 to TRBJ2-1, with TRBD2 identical over 11 bases. Germline V lookup: CDR1 SGHTS, CDR2 YDEGEE. V shed 2 bases, J shed 9 bases, and the junction held 7 bases outside the gene matches. This CDR3 is 15 amino acids long. In DNA form, the CDR3 reads TGTGCCAGCAGCTTAGCTAGCGGGGGGCCGGGTGAGCAGTTCTTC. This codes for CASSLASGGPGEQFF. Full variable domain (remainder filled in from reference TRBV5-8 and TRBJ2-1): EAGVTQSPTHLIKTRGQQATLRCSPISGHTSVYWYQQALGLGLQFLLWYDEGEERNRGNFPPRFSGRQFPNYSSELNVNALELEDSALYLCASSLASGGPGEQFFGPGTRLTVL.

The chain joins TRBV19 to TRBJ2-1, with 9 positions matching TRBD1. V trimming: 3 bases; J trimming: 2 bases; junction bases outside the gene matches: 2. Germline assignment: CDR1 LNHDA and CDR2 SQIVND (reference sequence). This CDR3 contains 15 residues. The CDR3 DNA follows: TGTGCCAGTAGTATGGACAGGGGCACCTACAATGAGCAGTTCTTC. This sequence encodes CASSMDRGTYNEQFF.

This chain uses TRBV14 with TRBJ2-2; D possibly corresponds to TRBD1 (6 bases). Germline CDR1 reads SGHDN; CDR2 reads FVKESK. The CDR3 length is 14 residues. V was cut by 5 bases and J by 7 bases, with 14 bases left in between. The CDR3 reads CASSRDTQIGELFF. The CDR3 DNA reads as TGTGCCAGCAGCAGGGACACACAAATCGGGGAGCTGTTTTTT.

This chain uses TRBV2 with TRBJ2-3, with a weak D call TRBD2 (6 bases). V dropped 3 bases and J dropped 4 bases, with 20 bases sitting between them. Germline-derived CDR1 and CDR2 are SNHLY and FYNNEI. This CDR3 comprises 17 residues. The DNA for the CDR3 is TGTGCCAGCAGTGAGGGGGAGGCTCTCATGGAAGCAGATACGCAGTATTTT. It translates to CASSEGEALMEADTQYF.

This clone was seen once. The V gene is TRBV5-1, the J gene TRBJ1-3, with 9 nucleotides matching TRBD1. The V and J ends lost 0 bases and 5 bases, in that order; junction bases with no gene match: 3. This CDR3 has 15 residues. Germline assignment: CDR1 SGHRS and CDR2 YFSETQ. CDR3 in DNA: TGCGCCAGCAGCTTGGTACAGGGGGCGAGAAACACCATATATTTT. Its protein product is CASSLVQGARNTIYF.

This clone has just one count. The chain recombines TRBV18 with TRBJ1-2; D remains unclear. Looked up from germline, CDR1 is KGHSH and CDR2 is LQKENI. The ends were cut back, 0 bases at V and 10 bases at J, with 15 bases in the middle. The CDR3 has 14 amino acids. The CDR3 region has the DNA TGTGCCAGCTCACCACCCAGCGTGGAGATCTTCTACACCTTC. Translated, it gives CASSPPSVEIFYTF.

Only one count was recorded for this clone. V gene TRBV6-5 combines with J gene TRBJ1-1; D ambiguous. Germline CDR1 MNHEY, CDR2 SVGAGI. The V gene lost 5 bases and the J gene lost 6 bases, with 19 bases spanning the gap. This CDR3 has 15 amino acids. Here the CDR3 DNA reads TGTGCCAGCAGTAGTGCCCACGAGGGTGGGGCTGAAGCTTTCTTT. Its protein product is CASSSAHEGGAEAFF.

The chain is built from TRBV5-1 and TRBJ1-2; D gene uncertain. V lost 0 bases, J lost 7 bases, and 13 bases lay in between. The CDR3 runs 14 residues. Germline-derived CDR1 and CDR2 are SGHRS and YFSETQ. Here the CDR3 reads CASSLEAGGPGYTF. Written as DNA, the CDR3 is TGCGCCAGCAGCTTGGAGGCGGGAGGGCCTGGCTACACCTTC.

This clone was counted only a few times. The chain employs TRBV6-5 and TRBJ1-6; a weak D match, TRBD1 (5 bases). Germline values: CDR1 MNHEY, CDR2 SVGAGI. This CDR3 contains 11 residues. The CDR3 sequence is CAGTAGGPLHF. CDR3 coding DNA: TGTGCTGGGACCGCGGGGGGACCCCTCCACTTT.